This T cell receptor beta chain was documented in a study of control samples from healthy donors and cancer patients. V was trimmed by 5 bases and J by 4 bases, leaving 11 bases between them. CDR1 and CDR2 from the germline V gene are SNHLY and FYNNEI. The length of the CDR3 is 13 residues. Method: immunoSEQ multiplex PCR; TCRdb's copy keeps in-frame clones and lacks some. The sample gives under 200,000 clones, approximately 86% of which show up once; 4.9% is in the top ten. This clone has a handful of counts. This clonotype was sampled from a woman aged 25 to 39 in good health. The J gene is TRBJ1-2, the V gene TRBV2, with D maybe TRBD1 (6 bases). The sample taken for sequencing was blood. The CDR3, as DNA: TGTGCCAGCAGTCAACAGGGTGGCTATGGCTACACCTTC. It yields the protein CASSQQGGYGYTF.